A selection of T cell receptor beta chains follows, all from one sample in a study of T cells in Graves' hyperthyroidism and ophthalmopathy. TCRdb reprocessed the multiplex PCR reads via MiXCR and lists one record per CDR3 protein. Among 490,000 or so distinct CDR3 sequences listed, around 20% were seen once. What was sequenced was blood. The receptors here all came from a man aged 35-49 years with Graves' ophthalmopathy. Both conserved end residues are part of each CDR3. Each record gives: clone size, D gene, J gene, V gene, CDR3 DNA, CDR3 protein. The D gene is left open where the match is weak. Clone size appears in some rows only: once, few, many, or a class for an expanded clone.

size: few; D: NA; J: TRBJ1-2; V: TRBV2; DNA: TGTGCCAGCAGTCCCCAGGCTTTTGGCTACACCTTC; CDR3: CASSPQAFGYTF
size: many; D: TRBD1; J: TRBJ2-6; V: TRBV12-3/TRBV12-4; DNA: TGTGCCAGCAAGTATACAGGGGTAGGGGCCAACGTCCTGACTTTC; CDR3: CASKYTGVGANVLTF
size: NA; D: NA; J: TRBJ1-1; V: TRBV28; DNA: TGTGCCAGCAGATTGGGGCTCACTGAAGCTTTCTTT; CDR3: CASRLGLTEAFF
size: NA; D: NA; J: TRBJ1-1; V: TRBV6-1; DNA: TGTGCCAGCAGTTACGGAGGGGTGGGGGCTGAAGCTTTCTTT; CDR3: CASSYGGVGAEAFF
size: few; D: NA; J: TRBJ1-6; V: TRBV6-1; DNA: TGTGCCAGCAGTCCCTGGGGACGGGATTCGTGGGTGAATTCACCCCTCCACTTT; CDR3: CASSPWGRDSWVNSPLHF
size: few; D: NA; J: TRBJ2-2; V: TRBV4-1; DNA: TGCGCCAGCAGCCAAGGTCGTGTGAACGGGGAGCTGTTTTTT; CDR3: CASSQGRVNGELFF
size: many; D: NA; J: TRBJ2-1; V: TRBV3-1; DNA: TGTGCCAGCAGCCAAGACTGGGGGGTGAGTGAGCAGTTCTTC; CDR3: CASSQDWGVSEQFF
size: many; D: NA; J: TRBJ2-1; V: TRBV6-2/TRBV6-3; DNA: TGTGCCAGCAGTTACGAAGGGCTCTCCTACAATGAGCAGTTCTTC; CDR3: CASSYEGLSYNEQFF
size: many; D: NA; J: TRBJ2-7; V: TRBV3-1; DNA: TGTGCCAGCAGCCAGATGGGTGGGAGCTCCTACGAGCAGTACTTC; CDR3: CASSQMGGSSYEQYF
size: few; D: TRBD1; J: TRBJ2-2; V: TRBV9; DNA: TGTGCCAGCAGCTTCGCAGGGACAGCGAACACCGGGGAGCTGTTTTTT; CDR3: CASSFAGTANTGELFF
size: few; D: NA; J: TRBJ2-2; V: TRBV3-1; DNA: TGTGCCAGCAGCCAGAGTCGGGCCGGGGAGCTGTTTTTT; CDR3: CASSQSRAGELFF
size: few; D: TRBD1; J: TRBJ1-2; V: TRBV5-1; DNA: TGCGCCAGCAGCCCGCGCACAGGGGCGACCCTCGGTGGCTACACCTTC; CDR3: CASSPRTGATLGGYTF
size: NA; D: TRBD1; J: TRBJ1-5; V: TRBV28; DNA: TGTGCCAGCAGTGCGACAGGGGAGCCCAATCAGCCCCAGCATTTT; CDR3: CASSATGEPNQPQHF
size: NA; D: TRBD2; J: TRBJ2-3; V: TRBV20-1; DNA: TGCAGTGCTAGGGCTAGCGGGGACCGGTCCACAGATACGCAGTATTTT; CDR3: CSARASGDRSTDTQYF
size: few; D: TRBD2; J: TRBJ2-1; V: TRBV29-1; DNA: TGCAGCGTTGTCGGGCCTGGTGGCGAAGCGGGACTACCCTACTACAATGAGCAGTTCTTC; CDR3: CSVVGPGGEAGLPYYNEQFF
size: NA; D: NA; J: TRBJ1-5; V: TRBV27; DNA: TGTGCCAGCAGTCCGTTCGCGGAGGGGGGCCAGCCCCAGCATTTT; CDR3: CASSPFAEGGQPQHF
size: NA; D: NA; J: TRBJ1-5; V: TRBV6-2/TRBV6-3; DNA: TGTGCCAGCAGTGGGGGGGGATTTCTGGGACAGCCCCAGCATTTT; CDR3: CASSGGGFLGQPQHF
size: many; D: NA; J: TRBJ2-1; V: TRBV5-1; DNA: TGCGCCAGCAGCTTGGGGCCAGGCTCCTACAATGAGCAGTTCTTC; CDR3: CASSLGPGSYNEQFF
size: NA; D: TRBD2; J: TRBJ2-2; V: TRBV27; DNA: TGTGCCAGCACCCCCGGGACTAGCGCCGGGGAGCTGTTTTTT; CDR3: CASTPGTSAGELFF
size: NA; D: TRBD2; J: TRBJ2-3; V: TRBV12-3/TRBV12-4; DNA: TGTGCCAGCAGTTTAGGGGGCGGGGGGAGCACAGATACGCAGTATTTT; CDR3: CASSLGGGGSTDTQYF
size: NA; D: NA; J: TRBJ2-7; V: TRBV6-1; DNA: TGTGCCAGCAACATCGGACGGTCAAGCTCCTACGAGCAGTACTTC; CDR3: CASNIGRSSSYEQYF
size: few; D: TRBD2; J: TRBJ2-3; V: TRBV27; DNA: TGTGCCAGCAGAGTAGCGGGGGGGCCTGAAGATACGCAGTATTTT; CDR3: CASRVAGGPEDTQYF
size: many; D: TRBD2; J: TRBJ2-1; V: TRBV5-1; DNA: TGCGCCAGCAGCTTGGCCACGACTAGCGGCATCTTCTACAATGAGCAGTTCTTC; CDR3: CASSLATTSGIFYNEQFF
size: NA; D: TRBD2; J: TRBJ2-3; V: TRBV5-5; DNA: TGTGCCAGCAGCCCACCTCGGGGGGTCAGCACAGATACGCAGTATTTT; CDR3: CASSPPRGVSTDTQYF
size: NA; D: TRBD2; J: TRBJ2-5; V: TRBV11-2; DNA: TGTGCCAGCGGATACCCCCCTACCGGGACTAGCGGGAGGGCCCAGTACTTC; CDR3: CASGYPPTGTSGRAQYF
size: few; D: NA; J: TRBJ2-1; V: TRBV5-1; DNA: TGCGCCAGCAGCTTAGCAGTCGGAATTTACAATGAGCAGTTCTTC; CDR3: CASSLAVGIYNEQFF
size: NA; D: NA; J: TRBJ2-7; V: TRBV5-1; DNA: TGCGCCAGCAGGGAACGGGCAGGGTGGTACGAGCAGTACTTC; CDR3: CASRERAGWYEQYF
size: NA; D: NA; J: TRBJ1-1; V: TRBV12-5; DNA: TGTGCTAGTAAGGCAGGGATGAACACTGAAGCTTTCTTT; CDR3: CASKAGMNTEAFF
size: NA; D: TRBD1; J: TRBJ1-5; V: TRBV12-3/TRBV12-4; DNA: TGTGCCAGCAGTTTGGGACAGGGGTTTAATCAGCCCCAGCATTTT; CDR3: CASSLGQGFNQPQHF
size: NA; D: NA; J: TRBJ2-7; V: TRBV30; DNA: TGTGCCTGGAGTATGGGGGGGGCTGGCTACGAGCAGTACTTC; CDR3: CAWSMGGAGYEQYF
size: few; D: TRBD1; J: TRBJ1-1; V: TRBV4-1; DNA: TGCGCCAGCATAGGACAGGGGAGCGCAACAACTGAAGCTTTCTTT; CDR3: CASIGQGSATTEAFF
size: many; D: NA; J: TRBJ2-7; V: TRBV7-9; DNA: TGTGCCAGCAGCTTAGGCTCGGGGCGTCATCCCCACGAGCAGTACTTC; CDR3: CASSLGSGRHPHEQYF
size: many; D: TRBD2; J: TRBJ2-7; V: TRBV11-2; DNA: TGTGCCAGCAGCTTAGAGCGGGAGTACGAGCAGTACTTC; CDR3: CASSLEREYEQYF
size: many; D: TRBD2; J: TRBJ2-7; V: TRBV5-1; DNA: TGCGCCAGCAGGGTAAGGGCGGGAGGGCCCGACGAGCAGTACTTC; CDR3: CASRVRAGGPDEQYF
size: few; D: NA; J: TRBJ2-5; V: TRBV6-6; DNA: TGTGCCAGCAGTTACTCGATGCCGGGGGAGACCCAGTACTTC; CDR3: CASSYSMPGETQYF
size: many; D: TRBD2; J: TRBJ2-3; V: TRBV11-2; DNA: TGTGCCAGCAGCTCCCAAGCGGGAGGGCCCACAGATACGCAGTATTTT; CDR3: CASSSQAGGPTDTQYF
size: NA; D: TRBD1; J: TRBJ2-7; V: TRBV20-1; DNA: TGCAGTGCCATAACAGGGGCCTACGAGCAGTACTTC; CDR3: CSAITGAYEQYF
size: NA; D: TRBD2; J: TRBJ2-5; V: TRBV7-6; DNA: TGTGCCAGCAGCCGCAAAGCGGGAGGGTCAGAGACCCAGTACTTC; CDR3: CASSRKAGGSETQYF
size: once; D: TRBD1; J: TRBJ1-5; V: TRBV19; DNA: TGTGCCAGTAGTATTGCGGGACAGGGTCTGTTTAGCAATCAGCCCCAGCATTTT; CDR3: CASSIAGQGLFSNQPQHF
size: few; D: TRBD1; J: TRBJ2-1; V: TRBV9; DNA: TGTGCCAGCAGCGTAAGTCTGACAGGGGAGGACGAGAGCTCCTACAATGAGCAGTTCTTC; CDR3: CASSVSLTGEDESSYNEQFF
size: NA; D: TRBD2; J: TRBJ2-2; V: TRBV7-9; DNA: TGTGCCAGCAGTCTTCCTACTAGCGGCTCTCCGAACACCGGGGAGCTGCTTTTT; CDR3: CASSLPTSGSPNTGELLF
size: once; D: TRBD1; J: TRBJ1-2; V: TRBV24-1; DNA: TGTGCCACCCAGGGGACAGATGACTATGGCTACACCTTC; CDR3: CATQGTDDYGYTF